A single sample is the source of the 24 T cell receptor beta chains below, sequenced in a study of shared clonotypes between healthy human individuals. CD45RO-negative, CCR7-positively selected cells formed the naive CD8 fraction, excluding terminally differentiated effector memory CD45RA+ cells. The method was immunoSEQ multiplex PCR; TCRdb's version includes in-frame clones alone and lacks a portion of them. The table includes about 2.2 million clones, around 95% detected once. Source material: naive CD8+ T cells from PBMCs. The receptors were sampled from a man aged 18 to 30 in good health. Some clones in this sample may be carry-over from other donors' samples.

The chain uses TRBV6-5 and TRBJ2-1, with a possible D match to TRBD2 (5 bases). The germline gives CDR1 MNHEY, CDR2 SVGAGI. This CDR3 contains 14 residues. V was trimmed by 2 bases and J by 5 bases, leaving 10 bases between them. In nucleotides, the CDR3 is TGTGCCAGCAGTTACAACCGGGATAACAATGAGCAGTTCTTC. It yields the protein CASSYNRDNNEQFF.

Remarks on this clone: This CDR3 is also generated by other DNA sequences in the sample. CDR3 residues: CASSLRRDTGELFF. DNA for the CDR3: TGTGCCAGCAGTTTGCGGCGGGACACCGGGGAGCTGTTTTTT. The chain carries TRBV28 and TRBJ2-2, with a weak D call TRBD2 (5 bases). This CDR3 spans 14 amino acids. Germline V gives CDR1 MDHEN, CDR2 SYDVKM. V shed 3 bases and J shed 3 bases, with 8 bases lying between them.

The gene calls are TRBV5-1 and TRBJ1-3, with 7 bases matching TRBD1. V lost 4 bases, J lost 1 base, and 5 bases stayed unmatched. This CDR3 contains 15 residues. The V gene's germline CDR1 is SGHRS and CDR2 YFSETQ. The CDR3 sequence: CASSEQGKSGNTIYF. The CDR3 nucleotides are TGCGCCAGCAGCGAACAGGGGAAATCTGGAAACACCATATATTTT.

The rearrangement joins TRBV25-1 to TRBJ1-1; a weak D match, TRBD1 (6 bases). Looked up from germline, CDR1 is MGHDK and CDR2 is SYGVNS. The CDR3 has 14 residues. V was cut by 1 base and J by 6 bases, with 12 bases left in between. The CDR3 nucleotides are TGTGCCAGCAGTGAATCGGGGGGGCTGGCTGAAGCTTTCTTT. Translated, it gives CASSESGGLAEAFF.

The chain couples TRBV28 to TRBJ2-7; 9 positions agree with TRBD2. Unmatched junction bases numbered 4, after V lost 7 bases and J lost 0 bases. This CDR3 has 14 amino acids. Looked up from germline, CDR1 is MDHEN and CDR2 is SYDVKM. The CDR3 spells CASISGRFSYEQYF. The CDR3 coding sequence is TGTGCCAGCATTAGCGGGAGATTCTCCTACGAGCAGTACTTC.

Concerning this clone: Within the sample, other DNA sequences also encode this same CDR3. The rearrangement joins TRBV28 to TRBJ1-2; a weak D match, TRBD1 (6 bases). This CDR3 is 13 amino acids long. V gave up 2 bases and J gave up 3 bases, with 7 bases separating them. The germline V gene has CDR1 MDHEN and CDR2 SYDVKM. Here the CDR3 reads CASSLAGDYGYTF. CDR3 nucleotides: TGTGCCAGCAGTTTAGCAGGGGACTATGGCTACACCTTC.

The chain carries TRBV6-5 and TRBJ1-1; the match to TRBD1 covers 10 bases. This CDR3 is 15 amino acids long. Germline-derived CDR1 and CDR2 are MNHEY and SVGAGI. V was pared by 4 bases and J by 1 base, with 3 bases of the junction left unmatched. The CDR3 reads CASSSGQGGNTEAFF. In nucleotides, the CDR3 is TGTGCCAGCAGTTCAGGACAGGGGGGGAACACTGAAGCTTTCTTT.

This chain joins TRBV14 and TRBJ2-1, with D hard to call. V was pared by 4 bases and J by 3 bases, with 7 bases between. CDR3 size: 13 residues. Germline loops: CDR1 SGHDN, CDR2 FVKESK. The CDR3 DNA reads TGTGCCAGCAGCCTCGGTGGCTACAATGAGCAGTTCTTC. This codes for CASSLGGYNEQFF.

This CDR3 reads CASRPGGNTEAFF. The CDR3 DNA reads as TGTGCCAGCAGGCCCGGGGGGAACACTGAAGCTTTCTTT. The chain links TRBV6-5 to TRBJ1-1; perhaps TRBD1 as D (5 bases). This CDR3 has 13 residues. Germline V gene data show CDR1 as MNHEY and CDR2 as SVGAGI. The V end was cut by 6 bases, the J end by 1 base, with 9 bases between.

The CDR3 DNA sequence: TGTGCCAGCAGCTTAGACCGAGCGGGAGGGCGTGAGCAGTTCTTC. Residues: CASSLDRAGGREQFF. This chain links TRBV7-2 with TRBJ2-1; 10 bases are a match to TRBD2. In germline, CDR1 is SGHTA, CDR2 FQGNSA. The ends lost 1 base at V and 9 bases at J; junction bases unmatched: 6. The CDR3 consists of 15 residues. Full variable domain (rest looked up from reference TRBV7-2 and TRBJ2-1): GAGVSQSPSNKVTEKGKDVELRCDPISGHTALYWYRQSLGQGLEFLIYFQGNSAPDKSGLPSDRFSAERTGGSVSTLTIQRTQQEDSAVYLCASSLDRAGGREQFFGPGTRLTVL.

The chain employs TRBV15 and TRBJ2-5, with D perhaps TRBD1 (6 bases). Trimming cost V 5 bases and J 1 base, with 8 bases left between them. Germline CDR1 and CDR2: LNHNV and YYDKDF (reference sequence). The CDR3 sequence is 13 residues long. The CDR3 DNA follows: TGTGCCACCAGCGGGACAACCCAAGAGACCCAGTACTTC. As protein: CATSGTTQETQYF.

This chain uses TRBV16 with TRBJ2-1; tentative D call: TRBD2 (6 bases). The ends were cut back, 6 bases at V and 4 bases at J, with 13 bases in the middle. Germline V gene data show CDR1 as KGHSY and CDR2 as FQNENV. The CDR3 length is 14 residues. Written as DNA, the CDR3 is TGTGCCAGCAGTCCGGGGGTGAGATACAATGAGCAGTTCTTC. Protein product: CASSPGVRYNEQFF.

The chain recombines TRBV2 with TRBJ2-1; D uncertain. There are 14 residues in the CDR3. Trimming cost V 6 bases and J 6 bases, with 15 bases left between them. CDR1 SNHLY and CDR2 FYNNEI come from the germline V gene. CDR3 residues: CASRIDFDFNEQFF. CDR3 nucleotides: TGTGCCAGCAGGATCGACTTCGATTTCAATGAGCAGTTCTTC.

The chain carries TRBV6-4 and TRBJ1-2; D is perhaps TRBD1 (5 bases). Germline CDR1 reads MRHNA; CDR2 reads SNTAGT. CDR3 size: 14 residues. The V end lost 5 bases, the J end lost 4 bases, and 14 bases lay between the germline ends. CDR3 bases: TGTGCCAGCAGTCCCGGGGGGTACGGCTATGGCTACACCTTC. It specifies CASSPGGYGYGYTF.

The rearrangement uses TRBV7-8 and TRBJ1-2, with D tentatively TRBD1 (5 bases). Germline V gene data show CDR1 as SGHVS and CDR2 as FQNEAQ. Trimming removed 1 base at V and 4 bases at J, with 13 bases between. CDR3 length: 15 amino acids. This CDR3 is CASSLGAGPGYGYTF. Written as DNA, the CDR3 is TGTGCCAGCAGCTTAGGCGCAGGGCCCGGCTATGGCTACACCTTC.

As for this clone: The sample has other DNA sequences that encode this CDR3 too. The rearrangement links TRBV19 to TRBJ2-7, with 8 bases lining up with TRBD2. The CDR3 totals 14 residues. CDR1 is LNHDA and CDR2 is SQIVND in the germline V gene (reference sequence). V was pared by 5 bases and J by 4 bases, with 7 bases of the junction left unmatched. For the CDR3, the DNA is TGTGCCAGTAGTCCGGGACTAGTTGGTTACGAGCAGTACTTC. Residues: CASSPGLVGYEQYF.

The J gene is TRBJ1-5, the V gene TRBV28, with TRBD1 matching over 7 bases. CDR1 and CDR2 from the germline V gene are MDHEN and SYDVKM. The CDR3 length is 21 residues. The trim removed 3 bases at V and 2 bases at J, leaving 22 bases unmatched. CDR3 amino acids: CASSFSNYRDRQKIGNQPQHF. The CDR3 DNA sequence: TGTGCCAGCAGTTTTTCGAACTACCGGGACAGACAGAAGATTGGCAATCAGCCCCAGCATTTT.

The genes are TRBV7-9 and TRBJ2-7; maybe TRBD2 (6 bases). Germline assignment: CDR1 SEHNR and CDR2 FQNEAQ (reference sequence). The V gene lost 6 bases and the J gene lost 7 bases, with 19 bases spanning the gap. The CDR3 is made up of 14 amino acids. The chain's CDR3 is CASRARDGSEEQYF. The CDR3 DNA follows: TGTGCCAGCAGGGCCCGGGACGGGAGTGAGGAGCAGTACTTC.

The rearrangement uses TRBV6-5 and TRBJ2-3; 8 nucleotides match TRBD1. The CDR3 extends over 14 amino acids. Losses at the gene ends were 4 bases for V and 4 bases for J; bases not matched to a gene: 4. Germline V gene sequence: CDR1 MNHEY, CDR2 SVGAGI. The CDR3 region is CASSWTGPADTQYF. CDR3 nucleotides: TGTGCCAGCAGTTGGACAGGGCCCGCAGATACGCAGTATTTT.

Regarding this clone: At the DNA level, this CDR3 is encoded by other sequences in the same sample as well. The chain recombines TRBV6-5 with TRBJ1-1; possible D gene TRBD1, 6 bases. CDR1 is MNHEY and CDR2 is SVGAGI in the germline V gene. The CDR3 has 15 amino acids. The V end was cut by 3 bases, the J end by 2 bases, with 13 bases between. The CDR3 spells CASSYREGTNTEAFF. CDR3 DNA: TGTGCCAGCAGTTATAGGGAGGGGACAAACACTGAAGCTTTCTTT.

For this clone: Other DNA variants within this sample encode the same CDR3. The genes are TRBV9 and TRBJ2-5; 8 bases map to TRBD1. The CDR3 loop spans 14 amino acids. Germline V CDR1 and CDR2: SGDLS, YYNGEE. The trim removed 4 bases at V and 3 bases at J, leaving 5 bases unmatched. The CDR3 nucleotides are TGTGCCAGCAGCCCCCGGGACAGGAAAGAGACCCAGTACTTC. It translates to CASSPRDRKETQYF.

This clone came up once. The chain is built from TRBV7-9 and TRBJ1-1, with TRBD1 as a possible D gene (5 bases). This CDR3 region has 17 residues. The ends were cut back, 1 base at V and 0 bases at J, with 15 bases in the middle. Germline V gene lookup returns CDR1 SEHNR and CDR2 FQNEAQ (reference sequence). The CDR3 DNA reads as TGTGCCAGCAGCTTAGTTCGGGGCAGTACAATGAACACTGAAGCTTTCTTT. Translated, it gives CASSLVRGSTMNTEAFF.

The rearrangement joins TRBV7-9 to TRBJ2-4; D unclear. The CDR3 covers 15 residues. Trimming left V 4 bases short and J 3 bases short, with 13 bases between. Germline V gene lookup returns CDR1 SEHNR and CDR2 FQNEAQ (reference sequence). The CDR3 sequence: CASSSRLIGKNIQYF. CDR3 coding DNA: TGTGCCAGCAGCTCCCGGCTCATTGGCAAAAACATTCAGTACTTC.

The rearrangement uses TRBV7-9 and TRBJ2-7, with TRBD2 matching over 7 bases. This CDR3 comprises 16 residues. J gave up 1 base and V 2 bases, and 8 bases lay outside the gene matches. Germline CDR1 is SEHNR and CDR2 is FQNEAQ (reference sequence). This chain's CDR3 is CASSLPSSGMSYEQYF. The CDR3 bases are TGTGCCAGCAGCTTACCCTCCAGCGGGATGTCCTACGAGCAGTACTTC.